This T cell receptor beta chain was obtained from a study of T-cell reconstitution after alpha-beta-depleted transplantation in children. This clonotype was detected only a few times. A TCRbeta library incorporating unique molecular identifiers was prepared. TCRdb independently ran MiXCR on the PCR reads; one entry per CDR3 protein. The table has over 300,000 distinct CDR3 sequences, around a tenth seen once. The material was PBMCs from the stem cell graft donor, obtained from the stem cell graft. This receptor was obtained from a human donor who donated a stem cell graft to a child with acute lymphoblastic leukemia.

The CDR3: CASSGSWAAYEQYF. The CDR3, as DNA: TGCGCCAGCAGCGGATCCTGGGCCGCCTACGAGCAGTACTTC. V gene TRBV5-1 combines with J gene TRBJ2-7; no firm D call. V was pared by 4 bases and J by 2 bases, with 13 bases between. CDR1 is SGHRS and CDR2 is YFSETQ in the germline V gene. The CDR3 runs to 14 residues.